Below are 30 T cell receptor beta chains sequenced from a single sample in a study of T cell changes during pregnancy in multiple sclerosis. Repertoires were generated with immunoSEQ multiplex PCR, while TCRdb's copy carries only in-frame clones and drops some. The data show over 25,000 clones, roughly nine tenths seen once. Sample: CD8+ T cells from peripheral blood mononuclear cells, taken in the third trimester of pregnancy. These receptors all stem from a female donor with multiple sclerosis, enrolled in a pregnancy study.

The chain uses TRBV28 and TRBJ2-3; D call uncertain. Germline V gene sequence: CDR1 MDHEN, CDR2 SYDVKM. The CDR3 runs 16 residues. V was clipped by 5 bases and J by 0 bases, with 15 bases between them. CDR3 protein: CASSNAVGHSTDTQYF. In DNA, the CDR3 is TGTGCCAGCAGTAACGCGGTGGGTCATAGCACAGATACGCAGTATTTT.

The chain joins TRBV29-1 to TRBJ2-7, with 9 bases identical to TRBD2. The CDR3 length is 13 residues. V gave up 4 bases and J gave up 3 bases; unmatched junction bases: 4. Germline CDR1 SQVTM, CDR2 ANQGSEA. The CDR3, as DNA: TGCAGCGTTGGGACTAGCGAAGACTACGAGCAGTACTTC. It is translated as CSVGTSEDYEQYF.

The genes are TRBV15 and TRBJ1-4, with D perhaps TRBD1 (5 bases). CDR3 length equals 15 residues. Germline CDR1 reads LNHNV; CDR2 reads YYDKDF (reference sequence). Trimming left V 3 bases short and J 7 bases short, with 15 bases between. This chain's CDR3 is CATSRGGEVGEKLFF. CDR3 DNA sequence: TGTGCCACCAGCAGGGGGGGGGAAGTTGGTGAAAAACTGTTTTTT.

The J gene is TRBJ1-4, the V gene TRBV7-9; tentative D call: TRBD1 (5 bases). The CDR3 is 13 amino acids. From germline, CDR1 is SEHNR and CDR2 FQNEAQ (reference sequence). Trimming left V 10 bases short and J 4 bases short, with 13 bases between. In DNA, the CDR3 is TGTGCCACCGTGACAGCCCTTAATGAAAAACTGTTTTTT. This gives the protein CATVTALNEKLFF.

The rearrangement joins TRBV7-9 to TRBJ2-2, with TRBD1 matching 8 bases. After removal of 5 bases from V and 0 bases from J, the junction contained 8 bases not matched to a gene. Germline-derived CDR1 and CDR2 are SEHNR and FQNEAQ (reference sequence). This CDR3 is built from 17 residues. The CDR3 is CASSPVQGAANTGELFF. CDR3 bases: TGTGCCAGCAGCCCAGTCCAGGGGGCAGCGAACACCGGGGAGCTGTTTTTT.

The rearrangement links TRBV29-1 to TRBJ1-1; 11 bases map to TRBD1. This CDR3 is built from 17 residues. Germline V gene sequence: CDR1 SQVTM, CDR2 ANQGSEA. V lost 6 bases, J lost 1 base, and 13 bases stayed unmatched. The CDR3 DNA reads as TGCAGCGTCCCGAGGGCGGGACAGGGGGTATGGAACACTGAAGCTTTCTTT. Protein product: CSVPRAGQGVWNTEAFF.

The chain couples TRBV5-1 to TRBJ2-7, with 7 bases identical to TRBD2. Germline-derived CDR1 and CDR2 are SGHRS and YFSETQ. V gave up 0 bases and J gave up 1 base; unmatched junction bases: 4. This CDR3 spans 15 amino acids. CDR3 protein: CASSLAGGLSYEQYF. CDR3 coding DNA: TGCGCCAGCAGCTTGGCCGGGGGGTTATCCTACGAGCAGTACTTC.

This chain links TRBV27 with TRBJ2-1, with TRBD2 matching over 8 bases. The CDR3 has 14 amino acids. The germline CDR1 and CDR2 sequences are MNHEY and SMNVEV (reference sequence). J lost 2 bases, V lost 11 bases, and 8 bases had no gene match. The CDR3 reads CASTTAGAYNEQFF. CDR3 DNA: TGTGCCTCTACCACAGCGGGGGCCTACAATGAGCAGTTCTTC.

The chain links TRBV9 to TRBJ1-5; D is possibly TRBD1 (5 bases). V lost 0 bases and J lost 7, with 8 bases in between. CDR1 is SGDLS and CDR2 is YYNGEE in the germline V gene. The CDR3 totals 13 residues. The CDR3 sequence: CASSVGGVQPQHF. CDR3 sequence (DNA): TGTGCCAGCAGCGTAGGGGGGGTCCAGCCCCAGCATTTT. The complete variable domain, with remaining parts taken from reference TRBV9 and TRBJ1-5, reads DSGVTQTPKHLITATGQRVTLRCSPRSGDLSVYWYQQSLDQGLQFLIQYYNGEERAKGNILERFSAQQFPDLHSELNLSSLELGDSALYFCASSVGGVQPQHFGDGTRLSIL.

This chain joins TRBV27 and TRBJ2-7; tentative D call: TRBD2 (6 bases). The CDR3 consists of 15 residues. V lost 6 bases and J 3 bases, leaving 18 bases between the germline ends. CDR1 and CDR2 (germline): MNHEY, SMNVEV (reference sequence). DNA of the CDR3: TGTGCCAGCAGCCTCCGGGACTCCGGGAACTACGAGCAGTACTTC. It specifies CASSLRDSGNYEQYF.

The V and J genes are TRBV27 and TRBJ2-7; D not certain. The CDR3 consists of 13 residues. The V and J ends lost 5 bases and 2 bases respectively, with 10 bases between them. In germline, CDR1 is MNHEY, CDR2 SMNVEV (reference sequence). The CDR3 reads CASSEVPPYEQYF. The CDR3 DNA reads TGTGCCAGCAGTGAGGTACCCCCCTACGAGCAGTACTTC.

The CDR3 DNA reads TGTGCCACCAGCAGAAAGGGGGGGGTGTTTGAAGCTTTCTTT. Amino acid sequence: CATSRKGGVFEAFF. The rearrangement joins TRBV15 to TRBJ1-1; D may be TRBD1 (6 bases). The CDR3 loop spans 14 amino acids. CDR1 and CDR2 (germline): LNHNV, YYDKDF (reference sequence). Between the trimmed V and J ends, which lost 2 bases and 7 bases, there was a span of 14 bases.

The chain recombines TRBV16 with TRBJ2-1; D is ambiguous. The ends were cut back, 2 bases at V and 8 bases at J, with 7 bases in the middle. CDR1 is KGHSY and CDR2 is FQNENV in the germline V gene. The CDR3 contains 12 residues. The CDR3: CASSQLLDEQFF. CDR3 nucleotides: TGTGCCAGCAGCCAACTTCTCGATGAGCAGTTCTTC.

This clone was counted a single time. V is TRBV6-5 and J is TRBJ1-2, with D possibly TRBD1 on 5 matching bases. This CDR3 comprises 13 residues. Germline lookup yields CDR1 MNHEY and CDR2 SVGAGI. Trimming pared 6 bases from V and 8 bases from J, leaving 16 bases between. The CDR3 region has the DNA TGTGCCAGCAGCGAGTCCCAGGGCGGCGGCTACACCTTC. This sequence encodes CASSESQGGGYTF.

The chain carries TRBV5-1 and TRBJ2-5; D unclear. The CDR3 totals 12 residues. Deletions cut 5 bases from V and 0 bases from J, with 5 bases between. Germline CDR1 reads SGHRS; CDR2 reads YFSETQ. In DNA form, the CDR3 reads TGCGCCAGCAGAAGCCACCAAGAGACCCAGTACTTC. Translating it yields CASRSHQETQYF.

This chain links TRBV7-2 with TRBJ2-5, with D possibly matching TRBD2 (6 bases). Germline loops: CDR1 SGHTA, CDR2 FQGNSA. CDR3 length: 15 amino acids. V dropped 2 bases and J dropped 2 bases, with 12 bases sitting between them. CDR3 coding DNA: TGTGCCAGCAGCTTATGGCGGGACCCACAAGAGACCCAGTACTTC. Translation gives CASSLWRDPQETQYF.

Only a few counts were recorded for this clone. The genes are TRBV11-2 and TRBJ1-1, with a possible D match to TRBD1 (6 bases). This CDR3 contains 15 residues. Trimming took off 4 bases at V and 5 bases at J, with 17 bases between the two ends. Germline V CDR1 and CDR2: SGHAT, FQNNGV. Here the CDR3 reads CASSYHRAVKTEAFF. Here the CDR3 DNA reads TGTGCCAGCAGCTACCACAGGGCGGTAAAGACTGAAGCTTTCTTT. Complete variable domain (other parts from reference TRBV11-2 and TRBJ1-1): EAGVAQSPRYKIIEKRQSVAFWCNPISGHATLYWYQQILGQGPKLLIQFQNNGVVDDSQLPKDRFSAERLKGVDSTLKIQPAKLEDSAVYLCASSYHRAVKTEAFFGQGTRLTVV.

The DNA for the CDR3 is TGTGCCAGCGTCAAAAACACCATATATTTT. It codes for CASVKNTIYF. The chain recombines TRBV28 with TRBJ1-3; D remains ambiguous. The CDR3 length is 10 residues. V gave up 8 bases and J gave up 6 bases, with 5 bases separating them. CDR1 and CDR2 from the germline V gene are MDHEN and SYDVKM. Combining the CDR3 with reference TRBV28 and TRBJ1-3 gives the whole variable domain DVKVTQSSRYLVKRTGEKVFLECVQDMDHENMFWYRQDPGLGLRLIYFSYDVKMKEKGDIPEGYSVSREKKERFSLILESASTNQTSMYLCASVKNTIYFGEGSWLTVV.

The chain couples TRBV6-5 to TRBJ2-5; maybe TRBD2 (7 bases). Trimming cost V 7 bases and J 4 bases, with 19 bases left between them. The CDR3 has 15 residues. Germline lookup yields CDR1 MNHEY and CDR2 SVGAGI. The CDR3: CASTEGGAPRETQYF. CDR3 DNA: TGTGCCAGCACCGAAGGGGGGGCGCCCCGAGAGACCCAGTACTTC.

This clone was recorded only once. The chain combines TRBV7-9 with TRBJ2-2; TRBD2 aligns across 8 bases. V was pared by 5 bases and J by 6 bases, with 5 bases of the junction left unmatched. The CDR3 is 14 amino acids. Per germline, CDR1 SEHNR and CDR2 FQNEAQ (reference sequence). The CDR3 reads CASSDGLAAGELFF. CDR3 sequence (DNA): TGTGCCAGCAGCGACGGACTAGCCGCCGGGGAGCTGTTTTTT.

The rearrangement links TRBV28 to TRBJ2-7; 11 bases match TRBD1. The V and J ends lost 4 bases and 3 bases, in that order; junction bases with no gene match: 2. The CDR3 contains 14 residues. The V gene's germline CDR1 is MDHEN and CDR2 SYDVKM. The CDR3 region has the DNA TGTGCCAGCAGTTGGGGACAGGGGGGCTACGAGCAGTACTTC. It translates to CASSWGQGGYEQYF.

The chain has TRBV28 and TRBJ2-1, with a weak D call TRBD2 (6 bases). Per germline, CDR1 MDHEN and CDR2 SYDVKM. V shed 2 bases and J shed 4 bases, with 12 bases lying between them. The CDR3 runs to 15 residues. This CDR3 reads CASSLTAGMYNEQFF. CDR3 DNA sequence: TGTGCCAGCAGTTTAACGGCGGGGATGTACAATGAGCAGTTCTTC.

As DNA, the CDR3 is TGTGCCAGCAGTCCTGAGGCCAGGGGCAATCAGCCCCAGCATTTT. Protein: CASSPEARGNQPQHF. The chain joins TRBV2 to TRBJ1-5; a possible D gene is TRBD1 (5 bases). CDR3 size: 15 residues. V dropped 5 bases and J dropped 2 bases, with 13 bases sitting between them. Germline assignment: CDR1 SNHLY and CDR2 FYNNEI.

This clone appeared a single time. V gene TRBV27 combines with J gene TRBJ2-7; 10 nucleotides match TRBD2. J gave up 2 bases and V 0 bases, and 1 base lay outside the gene matches. CDR1 and CDR2 (germline): MNHEY, SMNVEV (reference sequence). The length of the CDR3 is 15 residues. CDR3 in DNA: TGTGCCAGCAGTTTATCGGGACTAGCGCCCTACGAGCAGTACTTC. Its translation: CASSLSGLAPYEQYF.

The chain links TRBV15 to TRBJ2-2; possible D gene TRBD2, 6 bases. This CDR3 contains 17 residues. The V end was cut by 0 bases, the J end by 1 base, with 12 bases between. Germline assignment: CDR1 LNHNV and CDR2 YYDKDF (reference sequence). In nucleotides, the CDR3 is TGTGCCACCAGCAGAGATCCGACTAGGAGGAACACCGGGGAGCTGTTTTTT. Translation gives CATSRDPTRRNTGELFF.

The V and J genes are TRBV2 and TRBJ2-1, with D possibly being TRBD1 (5 bases). This CDR3 has 11 amino acids. The germline V gene has CDR1 SNHLY and CDR2 FYNNEI. V was pared by 9 bases and J by 5 bases, with 8 bases between. The DNA of the CDR3 is TGTGCCAGTCAGGGAAACAATGAGCAGTTCTTC. It yields the protein CASQGNNEQFF.

The V call is TRBV2, the J call TRBJ1-3; D is undetermined. The CDR3 covers 15 residues. Germline V gene data show CDR1 as SNHLY and CDR2 as FYNNEI. Trimming left V 1 base short and J 0 bases short, with 7 bases between. The CDR3 nucleotides read TGTGCCAGCAGTGAAGACCGGGGCTCTGGAAACACCATATATTTT. Encoded protein: CASSEDRGSGNTIYF.

V is TRBV18 and J is TRBJ1-5; the D is unclear. V was shortened by 6 bases and J by 4 bases, with 13 bases between the two germline ends. Germline-derived CDR1 and CDR2 are KGHSH and LQKENI. This CDR3 is 14 amino acids long. CDR3 coding DNA: TGTGCCAGCTCCCTCCGGTATTATAATCAGCCCCAGCATTTT. Translated: CASSLRYYNQPQHF.

The chain combines TRBV6-4 with TRBJ2-1; 8 bases agree with TRBD2. The V gene end was trimmed by 5 bases and the J gene end by 4 bases; junction bases not matched to a gene: 7. Germline V gives CDR1 MRHNA, CDR2 SNTAGT. The CDR3 is 15 amino acids. The CDR3 sequence: CASSPASGGYNEQFF. The CDR3 nucleotides read TGTGCCAGCAGTCCCGCGAGCGGGGGTTACAATGAGCAGTTCTTC.

J is TRBJ2-5 and V is TRBV6-1; no reliable D call. The J call may be faulty, since TRBJ2-7 better matches the DNA end. Germline V lookup: CDR1 MNHNS, CDR2 SASEGT. This CDR3 region has 11 residues. The CDR3 reads CASSQPSEQYF. The CDR3 DNA follows: TGTGCCAGCAGCCAACCTAGCGAGCAGTACTTC.